The source of this T cell receptor (beta chain) is a study of T cell changes during pregnancy in multiple sclerosis. TCRdb keeps only in-frame clones here, not all; method: immunoSEQ multiplex PCR. Of over 80,000 clones listed, 90% are singletons. The V gene lost 0 bases and the J gene lost 7 bases, with 4 bases spanning the gap. Germline-derived CDR1 and CDR2 are SGHNT and YYREEE (reference sequence). The CDR3 is made up of 12 amino acids. The specimen was peripheral blood, collected in the second trimester of pregnancy. The V and J genes are TRBV5-4 and TRBJ1-4, with unresolved D. The receptor's source is a female donor in good health, enrolled as a control in a pregnancy study. CDR3 protein: CASSLAGEKLFF. CDR3 DNA sequence: TGTGCCAGCAGCTTGGCCGGTGAAAAACTGTTTTTT. The full variable domain, its missing parts supplied by reference TRBV5-4 and TRBJ1-4, is ETGVTQSPTHLIKTRGQQVTLRCSSQSGHNTVSWYQQALGQGPQFIFQYYREEENGRGNFPPRFSGLQFPNYSSELNVNALELDDSALYLCASSLAGEKLFFGSGTQLSVL.